Here is one T cell receptor beta chain with its context. Antigen specificity is unknown. This entry belongs to a study of CD8+ T cells in alopecia areata. RNA extraction and reverse transcription yielded cDNA as sequencing template. Measured with immunoSEQ multiplex PCR; TCRdb has only the in-frame clones, and not every one. The sample records roughly 220,000 clones, under 70% being singletons. The study, taken as a whole, reports: Significant decreases in scalp clonality and expanded CD8+ clones followed tofacitinib treatment.

Treatment: oral pan-JAK inhibitor, 5-10 mg twice daily. Researchers took lesional scalp punch biopsies and peripheral blood from people who were alopecia areata patients. Researchers picked out CD4+ and CD8+ T cells from PBMCs by sorting. CDR1 is SGHRS, CDR2 YFSETQ, per germline. V shed 5 bases, J shed 7 bases, and the junction held 5 bases outside the gene matches. This CDR3 has 14 residues. The chain has TRBV5-1 and TRBJ2-4; 11 positions match TRBD1. The source of this sequence is a human donor with alopecia areata. Here the sequenced sample was CD4+ T cells sorted from blood, taken around week 44, from a patient treated with tofacitinib. DNA of the CDR3: TGCGCCAGCAGGTCGGACAGGGGGCAGAACATTCAGTACTTC. It specifies CASRSDRGQNIQYF. Looking up the rest from reference TRBV5-1 and TRBJ2-4 gives the full variable domain: KAGVTQTPRYLIKTRGQQVTLSCSPISGHRSVSWYQQTPGQGLQFLFEYFSETQRNKGNFPGRFSGRQFSNSRSEMNVSTLELGDSALYLCASRSDRGQNIQYFGAGTRLSVL.